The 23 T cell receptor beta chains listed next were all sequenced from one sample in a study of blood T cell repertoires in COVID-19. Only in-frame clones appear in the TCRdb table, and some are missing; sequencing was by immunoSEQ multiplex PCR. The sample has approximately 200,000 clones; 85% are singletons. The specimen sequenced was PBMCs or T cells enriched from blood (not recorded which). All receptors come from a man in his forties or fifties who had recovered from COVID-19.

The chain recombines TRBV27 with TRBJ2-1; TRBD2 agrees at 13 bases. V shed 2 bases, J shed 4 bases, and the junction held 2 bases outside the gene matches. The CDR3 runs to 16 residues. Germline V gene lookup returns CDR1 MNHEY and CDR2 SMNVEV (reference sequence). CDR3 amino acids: CASSLGTSGVYNEQFF. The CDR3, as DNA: TGTGCCAGCAGTTTAGGGACTAGCGGGGTATACAATGAGCAGTTCTTC.

Written as DNA, the CDR3 is TGCAGCGCGTTAGCGGGAATATCCTACGAGCAGTACTTC. As protein: CSALAGISYEQYF. The V call is TRBV29-1, the J call TRBJ2-7; 8 bases line up with TRBD2. This CDR3 region has 13 residues. J gave up 1 base and V 7 bases, and 6 bases lay outside the gene matches. Germline V gives CDR1 SQVTM, CDR2 ANQGSEA.

The CDR3 region has the DNA TGTGCCTCAGGGGGTGGTAATCAGCCCCAGCATTTT. Protein: CASGGGNQPQHF. The rearrangement uses TRBV30 and TRBJ1-5; TRBD1 matches 7 bases. J lost 4 bases, V lost 7 bases, and 4 bases had no gene match. The length of the CDR3 is 12 residues. Germline V gene data show CDR1 as GTSNPN and CDR2 as SVGIG (reference sequence). The full variable domain, its missing parts supplied by reference TRBV30 and TRBJ1-5, is SQTIHQWPATLVQPVGSPLSLECTVEGTSNPNLYWYRQAAGRGLQLLFYSVGIGQISSEVPQNLSASRPQDRQFILSSKKLLLSDSGFYLCASGGGNQPQHFGDGTRLSIL.

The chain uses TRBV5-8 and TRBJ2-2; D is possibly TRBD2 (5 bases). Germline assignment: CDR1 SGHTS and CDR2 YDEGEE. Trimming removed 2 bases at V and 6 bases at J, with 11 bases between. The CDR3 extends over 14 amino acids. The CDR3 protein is CASSLTFSAGELFF. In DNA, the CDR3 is TGTGCCAGCAGCTTAACTTTTAGCGCCGGGGAGCTGTTTTTT.

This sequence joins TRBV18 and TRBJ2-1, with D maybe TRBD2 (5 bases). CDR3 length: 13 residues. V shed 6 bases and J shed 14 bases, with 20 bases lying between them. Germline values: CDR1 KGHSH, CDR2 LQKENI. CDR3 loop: CASSPEASGLEFF. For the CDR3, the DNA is TGTGCCAGCTCCCCTGAGGCCTCCGGACTCGAGTTCTTC.

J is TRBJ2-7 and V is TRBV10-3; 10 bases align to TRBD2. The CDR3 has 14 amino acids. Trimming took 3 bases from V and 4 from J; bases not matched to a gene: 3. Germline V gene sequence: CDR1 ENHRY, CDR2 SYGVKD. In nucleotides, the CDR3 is TGTGCCATCAGTGAAGCGGGAGGGCCTTACGAGCAGTACTTC. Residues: CAISEAGGPYEQYF.

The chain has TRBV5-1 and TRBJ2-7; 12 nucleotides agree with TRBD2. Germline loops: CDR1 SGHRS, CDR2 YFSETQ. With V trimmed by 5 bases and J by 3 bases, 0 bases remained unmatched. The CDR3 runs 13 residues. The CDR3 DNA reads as TGCGCCAGCAGACTAGCGGGAGGCTACGAGCAGTACTTC. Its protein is CASRLAGGYEQYF.

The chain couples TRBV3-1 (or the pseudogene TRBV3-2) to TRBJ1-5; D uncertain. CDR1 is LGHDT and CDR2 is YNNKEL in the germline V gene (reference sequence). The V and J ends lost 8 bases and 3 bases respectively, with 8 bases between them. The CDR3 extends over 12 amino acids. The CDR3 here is CASSGTNQPQHF. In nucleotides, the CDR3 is TGTGCCAGCTCTGGCACCAATCAGCCCCAGCATTTT.

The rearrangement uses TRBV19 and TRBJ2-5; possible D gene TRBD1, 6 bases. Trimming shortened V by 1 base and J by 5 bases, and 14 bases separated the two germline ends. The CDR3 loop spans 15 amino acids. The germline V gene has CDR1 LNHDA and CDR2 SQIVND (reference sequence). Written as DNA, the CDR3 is TGTGCCAGTAGTATAGGATGGGGGCGTGGGGAGACCCAGTACTTC. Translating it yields CASSIGWGRGETQYF. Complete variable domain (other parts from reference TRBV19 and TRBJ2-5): DGGITQSPKYLFRKEGQNVTLSCEQNLNHDAMYWYRQDPGQGLRLIYYSQIVNDFQKGDIAEGYSVSREKKESFPLTVTSAQKNPTAFYLCASSIGWGRGETQYFGPGTRLLVL.

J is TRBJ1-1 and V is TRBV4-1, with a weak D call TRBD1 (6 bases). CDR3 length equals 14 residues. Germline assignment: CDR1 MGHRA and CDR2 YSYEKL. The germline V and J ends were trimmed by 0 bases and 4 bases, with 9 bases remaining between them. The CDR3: CASSQDSRGTEAFF. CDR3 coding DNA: TGCGCCAGCAGCCAAGATAGCAGGGGCACTGAAGCTTTCTTT.

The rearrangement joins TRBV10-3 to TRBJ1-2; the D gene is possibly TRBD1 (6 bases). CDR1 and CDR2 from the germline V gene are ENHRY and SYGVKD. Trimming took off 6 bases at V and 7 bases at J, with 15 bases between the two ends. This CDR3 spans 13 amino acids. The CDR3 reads CAISHTGLAGYTF. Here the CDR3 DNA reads TGTGCCATCAGCCATACAGGGCTAGCTGGCTACACCTTC.

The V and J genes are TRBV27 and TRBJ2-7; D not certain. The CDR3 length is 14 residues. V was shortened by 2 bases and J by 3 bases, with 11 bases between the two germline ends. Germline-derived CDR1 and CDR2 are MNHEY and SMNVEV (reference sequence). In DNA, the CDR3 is TGTGCCAGCAGTTTACTAGACCGCGGCTACGAGCAGTACTTC. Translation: CASSLLDRGYEQYF.

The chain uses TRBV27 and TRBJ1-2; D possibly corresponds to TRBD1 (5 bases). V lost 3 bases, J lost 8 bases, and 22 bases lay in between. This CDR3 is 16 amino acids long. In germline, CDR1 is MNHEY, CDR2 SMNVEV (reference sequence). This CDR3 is CASSLLRAQVPAGYTF. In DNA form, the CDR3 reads TGTGCCAGCAGTTTGCTCAGGGCCCAGGTCCCCGCCGGCTACACCTTC.

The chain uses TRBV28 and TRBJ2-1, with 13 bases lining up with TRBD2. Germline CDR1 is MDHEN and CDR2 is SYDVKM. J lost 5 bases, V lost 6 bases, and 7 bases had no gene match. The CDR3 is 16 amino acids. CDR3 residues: CASSAEGLAGNNEQFF. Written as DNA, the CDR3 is TGTGCCAGCAGCGCTGAGGGACTAGCGGGAAACAATGAGCAGTTCTTC.

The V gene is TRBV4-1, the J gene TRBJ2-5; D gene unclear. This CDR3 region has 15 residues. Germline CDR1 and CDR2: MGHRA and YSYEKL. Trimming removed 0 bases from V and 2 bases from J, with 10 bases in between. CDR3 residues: CASSQDPGVQETQYF. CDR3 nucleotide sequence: TGCGCCAGCAGCCAAGACCCAGGTGTACAAGAGACCCAGTACTTC.

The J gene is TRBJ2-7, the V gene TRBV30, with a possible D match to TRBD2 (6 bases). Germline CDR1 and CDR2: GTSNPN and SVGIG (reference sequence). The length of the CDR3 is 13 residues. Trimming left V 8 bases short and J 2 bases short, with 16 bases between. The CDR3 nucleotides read TGTGCCACAGGAGGGCAGGGCGCCTACGAGCAGTACTTC. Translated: CATGGQGAYEQYF.

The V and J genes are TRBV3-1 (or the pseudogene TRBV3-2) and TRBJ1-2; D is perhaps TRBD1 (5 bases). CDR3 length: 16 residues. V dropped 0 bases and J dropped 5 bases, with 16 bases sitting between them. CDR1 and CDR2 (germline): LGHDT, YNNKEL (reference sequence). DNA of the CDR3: TGTGCCAGCAGCCAAGATAAGGAAGGGGCAGGATATGGCTACACCTTC. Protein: CASSQDKEGAGYGYTF.

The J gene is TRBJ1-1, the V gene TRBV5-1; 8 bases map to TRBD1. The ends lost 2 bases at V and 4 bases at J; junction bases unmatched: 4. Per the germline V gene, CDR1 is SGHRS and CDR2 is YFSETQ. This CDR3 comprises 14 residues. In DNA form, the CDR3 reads TGCGCCAGCAGCTTCAAAACAGGGGGCACTGAAGCTTTCTTT. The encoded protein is CASSFKTGGTEAFF.

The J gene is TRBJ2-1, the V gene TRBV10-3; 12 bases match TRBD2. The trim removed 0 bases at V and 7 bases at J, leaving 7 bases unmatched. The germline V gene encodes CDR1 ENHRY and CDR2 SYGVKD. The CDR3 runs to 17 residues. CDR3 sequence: CAISESDLAGGWNEQFF. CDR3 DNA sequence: TGTGCCATCAGTGAGTCAGATCTAGCGGGAGGGTGGAATGAGCAGTTCTTC.

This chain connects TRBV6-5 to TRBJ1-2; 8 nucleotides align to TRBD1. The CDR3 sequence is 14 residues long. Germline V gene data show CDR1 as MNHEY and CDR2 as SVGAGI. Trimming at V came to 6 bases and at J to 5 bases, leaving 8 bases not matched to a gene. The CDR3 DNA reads TGTGCCAGCAGAGAGGGACAGGTCGGGTATGGCTACACCTTC. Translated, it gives CASREGQVGYGYTF.

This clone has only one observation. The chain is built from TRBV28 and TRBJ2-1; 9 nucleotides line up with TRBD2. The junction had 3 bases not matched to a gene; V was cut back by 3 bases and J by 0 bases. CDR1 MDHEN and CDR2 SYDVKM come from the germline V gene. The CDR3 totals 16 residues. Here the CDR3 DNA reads TGTGCCAGCAGTTTGCGGGGGGGGATCTCCTACAATGAGCAGTTCTTC. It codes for CASSLRGGISYNEQFF.

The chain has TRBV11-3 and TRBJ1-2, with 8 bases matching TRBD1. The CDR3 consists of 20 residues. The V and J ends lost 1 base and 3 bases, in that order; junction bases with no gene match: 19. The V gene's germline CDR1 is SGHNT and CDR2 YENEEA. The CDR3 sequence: CASSLVSRTGKNIIHYGYTF. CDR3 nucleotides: TGTGCCAGCAGCTTAGTAAGTCGGACAGGGAAAAACATAATCCACTATGGCTACACCTTC.

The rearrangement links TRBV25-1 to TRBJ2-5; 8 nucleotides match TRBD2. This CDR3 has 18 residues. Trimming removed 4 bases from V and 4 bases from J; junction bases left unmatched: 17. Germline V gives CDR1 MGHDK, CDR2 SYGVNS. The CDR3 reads CASSGGFSSGRGGETQYF. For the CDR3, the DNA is TGTGCCAGCAGTGGAGGGTTTTCAAGCGGGAGAGGGGGAGAGACCCAGTACTTC. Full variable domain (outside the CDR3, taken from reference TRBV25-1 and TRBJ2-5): EADIYQTPRYLVIGTGKKITLECSQTMGHDKMYWYQQDPGMELHLIHYSYGVNSTEKGDLSSESTVSRIRTEHFPLTLESARPSHTSQYLCASSGGFSSGRGGETQYFGPGTRLLVL.